A selection of T cell receptor beta chains follows, all from one sample in a study of T cells in Graves' hyperthyroidism and ophthalmopathy. Each CDR3 protein is one row after TCRdb ran MiXCR on the multiplex PCR reads. Found here are about 720,000 distinct CDR3 sequences, roughly a sixth of them singletons; the top ten hold 16%. Sequencing used blood. All receptors come from a woman aged 45-65 years with Graves' hyperthyroidism that later progressed to Graves' ophthalmopathy. CDR3s include the opening cysteine and the closing phenylalanine or tryptophan.

V,length,CDR3
TRBV6-4,13,CASREQGSTEAFF
TRBV5-6,16,CASSADRGGSNQPQHF
TRBV20-1,14,CSARVDRGWYGYTF
TRBV19,16,CASSISGGMGNQPQHF
TRBV12-3/TRBV12-4,16,CASSDVAGGLGYEQYF
TRBV7-3,13,CASSGTLGNEQFF
TRBV2,12,CASRPGQTEAFF
TRBV3-1,17,CASSQGTYRASNQPQHF
TRBV20-1,18,CSARALPLGEVSTDTQYF
TRBV15,12,CATSIGGETQYF
TRBV10-3,13,CAIWEGDTGELFF
TRBV4-1,14,CASSRWAKYNEQFF
TRBV19,12,CASSIGPYEQYF
TRBV7-9,16,CASSTLEGGGQETQYF
TRBV9,15,CASSVAGTINEKLFF
TRBV12-3/TRBV12-4,11,CASSTTPETFF
TRBV11-2,16,CASSLGSPHPEETQYF
TRBV24-1,18,CATSDLQSERGTYNEQFF
TRBV3-1,13,CASSQTPEGGAFF
TRBV14,14,CAGSQVGRAYGYTF
TRBV15,15,CATSSYRDPTYGYTF
TRBV6-7,22,CASSCPGLEGPNRPLSYNEQFF
TRBV6-2/TRBV6-3,13,CASSDRDWETQYF
TRBV20-1,17,CSARDRSGKTVSQPQHF
TRBV7-9,12,CASSDRFGGYTF
TRBV20-1,13,CSASQYSNQPQHF
TRBV20-1,13,CSASRGRNYGYTF
TRBV7-9,18,CASSSNRDRGRRGYGYTF
TRBV30,14,CAWSVGATNEKLFF
TRBV18,13,CASSRGLDSPLHF
TRBV5-1,16,CASSLAWEGTTDTQYF
TRBV5-1,15,CASRQSRDSSYEQYF
TRBV20-1,15,CSARFVGEVPYEQYF
TRBV3-1,13,CASSQDLGTQAFF
TRBV28,14,CANSGTGDNSPLHF
TRBV5-4,16,CASSLSYVGGTDTQYF
TRBV7-2,19,CASSSPPGSGGPSSYEQYF
TRBV6-1,15,CASSVGRPNNSPLHF
TRBV4-1,13,CASSPSGNSPLHF